The 27 T cell receptor beta chains below come from one sample, sequenced in a study of cytomegalovirus exposure and HLA in healthy donors. Sequencing used immunoSEQ multiplex PCR; TCRdb keeps in-frame clones, though not all of them. The data contain under 75,000 clones, approximately 96% of them singletons. Sequencing was carried out using PBMCs. The receptors come from a woman aged 18-29 years in good health and CMV-seropositive.

This chain uses TRBV2 with TRBJ2-5; 7 bases line up with TRBD2. V lost 4 bases to trimming and J lost 4 bases; unmatched junction nucleotides: 9. The germline CDR1 and CDR2 sequences are SNHLY and FYNNEI. The CDR3 runs 15 residues. CDR3 protein: CASSGGGRVPETQYF. The CDR3 nucleotides read TGTGCCAGCAGTGGTGGCGGGAGAGTCCCAGAGACCCAGTACTTC.

The chain is built from TRBV9 and TRBJ1-1; tentative D call: TRBD1 (6 bases). This CDR3 is built from 14 residues. Looked up from germline, CDR1 is SGDLS and CDR2 is YYNGEE. The V end was cut by 3 bases, the J end by 8 bases, with 17 bases between. The CDR3: CASSDYREGSEAFF. CDR3 DNA: TGTGCCAGCAGCGATTACAGGGAGGGCTCGGAAGCTTTCTTT.

The J gene is TRBJ2-1, the V gene TRBV9; 11 nucleotides agree with TRBD2. Germline values: CDR1 SGDLS, CDR2 YYNGEE. The CDR3 totals 15 residues. J gave up 7 bases and V 0 bases, and 3 bases lay outside the gene matches. This chain's CDR3 is CASSVGLAGGNEQFF. CDR3 coding DNA: TGTGCCAGCAGCGTAGGGCTAGCGGGAGGTAATGAGCAGTTCTTC.

The chain uses TRBV2 and TRBJ2-1; weak D call: TRBD2 (5 bases). This CDR3 region has 17 residues. V was shortened by 4 bases and J by 7 bases, with 23 bases between the two germline ends. Germline assignment: CDR1 SNHLY and CDR2 FYNNEI. The CDR3 is CASSGGGRQEKRNEQFF. CDR3 DNA sequence: TGTGCCAGCAGTGGTGGAGGAAGGCAGGAGAAAAGGAATGAGCAGTTCTTC. Full variable domain (rest looked up from reference TRBV2 and TRBJ2-1): EPEVTQTPSHQVTQMGQEVILRCVPISNHLYFYWYRQILGQKVEFLVSFYNNEISEKSEIFDDQFSVERPDGSNFTLKIRSTKLEDSAMYFCASSGGGRQEKRNEQFFGPGTRLTVL.

The chain employs TRBV30 and TRBJ1-3; D is unclear. CDR1 is GTSNPN, CDR2 SVGIG, per germline (reference sequence). V was trimmed by 0 bases and J by 4 bases, leaving 7 bases between them. This CDR3 region has 13 residues. The CDR3 region is CAWSVVSGNTIYF. CDR3 sequence (DNA): TGTGCCTGGAGTGTTGTATCCGGAAACACCATATATTTT.

This clone was found once. This chain uses TRBV6-6 with TRBJ1-2; D uncertain. The CDR3 extends over 13 amino acids. V was pared by 0 bases and J by 7 bases, with 9 bases between. Looked up from germline, CDR1 is MNHNY and CDR2 is SVGAGI (reference sequence). CDR3 DNA: TGTGCCAGCAGTTACTCGACAACGTCTGGCTACACCTTC. As protein: CASSYSTTSGYTF.

J is TRBJ2-3 and V is TRBV28; D perhaps matches TRBD2 (5 bases). The CDR3 has 15 amino acids. The germline V gene has CDR1 MDHEN and CDR2 SYDVKM. V lost 7 bases, J lost 1 base, and 15 bases lay in between. The CDR3 here is CASNPYGGGTDTQYF. The CDR3 bases are TGTGCCAGCAATCCTTACGGAGGTGGCACAGATACGCAGTATTTT.

As to this clone: The germline gene is not matched at one end of the junction; a read error may be the cause. V is TRBV5-6 and J is TRBJ2-7; D possibly corresponds to TRBD1 (6 bases). Germline V gene lookup returns CDR1 SGHDT and CDR2 YYEEEE. This CDR3 comprises 15 residues. The CDR3 spells CASSLAGTSPYEQYF. The CDR3 DNA is TGTGCCAGCAGTTTGGCCGGGACAAGCCCCTACGAGCAGTACTTC.

The chain joins TRBV27 to TRBJ1-5; tentative D call: TRBD1 (6 bases). Trimming left V 5 bases short and J 3 bases short, with 11 bases between. Germline CDR1 reads MNHEY; CDR2 reads SMNVEV (reference sequence). The CDR3 totals 14 residues. CDR3 DNA: TGTGCCAGCAGTCTACAGGGAAACAATCAGCCCCAGCATTTT. Its protein product is CASSLQGNNQPQHF.

The J gene is TRBJ2-5, the V gene TRBV7-2; D unresolved. Trimming took off 6 bases at V and 1 base at J, with 6 bases between the two ends. Per germline, CDR1 SGHTA and CDR2 FQGNSA. CDR3 length equals 12 residues. The CDR3 loop is CASSRSQETQYF. CDR3 DNA sequence: TGTGCCAGCAGTAGATCCCAAGAGACCCAGTACTTC.

The rearrangement links TRBV27 to TRBJ1-3, with D perhaps matching TRBD1 (6 bases). Per the germline V gene, CDR1 is MNHEY and CDR2 is SMNVEV (reference sequence). CDR3 size: 15 residues. Trimming pared 2 bases from V and 4 bases from J, leaving 12 bases between. The CDR3 coding sequence is TGTGCCAGCAGTTTAGTTTCAGGGGCCGGAAACACCATATATTTT. Translated, it gives CASSLVSGAGNTIYF.

In regard to this clone: The DNA is left out, because the CDR3 cannot be placed on it with certainty; the CDR3 is given as TCRdb lists it. The J gene is TRBJ1-2, the V gene TRBV28; the table's D call, TRBD1, has no DNA check behind it. From its first to its last residue, the CDR3 has 14 amino acids. Germline CDR1 and CDR2: MDHEN and SYDVKM. This chain's CDR3 is CASSFGPGNYGYTF.

V and J are TRBV28 and TRBJ1-5; 7 bases are shared with TRBD1. V was pared by 3 bases and J by 5 bases, with 7 bases of the junction left unmatched. The CDR3 contains 15 residues. The V gene's germline CDR1 is MDHEN and CDR2 SYDVKM. The CDR3 is CASSFYTGEHQPQHF. CDR3 nucleotide sequence: TGTGCCAGCAGTTTCTATACAGGGGAGCATCAGCCCCAGCATTTT.

This chain connects TRBV19 to TRBJ2-3; 8 nucleotides align to TRBD2. This CDR3 is 15 amino acids long. Trimming removed 3 bases from V and 3 bases from J; junction bases left unmatched: 5. Germline V gene sequence: CDR1 LNHDA, CDR2 SQIVND (reference sequence). The CDR3 DNA follows: TGTGCCAGTAGTATTGGGAGCGGGAGTACAGATACGCAGTATTTT. Encoded protein: CASSIGSGSTDTQYF.

The V call is TRBV11-1, the J call TRBJ2-2, with TRBD2 matching 12 bases. The CDR3 is 15 residues long. The V segment lost 5 bases and the J segment 6 bases; nucleotides outside the gene matches: 4. Germline assignment: CDR1 SGHAT and CDR2 FQDESV (reference sequence). The CDR3 region is CASSTRTSGAGELFF. The CDR3 bases are TGTGCCAGCAGCACGAGGACTAGCGGGGCCGGGGAGCTGTTTTTT.

V is TRBV7-2 and J is TRBJ2-7; TRBD2 might be the D (5 bases). The CDR3 totals 14 residues. V was shortened by 1 base and J by 7 bases, with 14 bases between the two germline ends. Germline V lookup: CDR1 SGHTA, CDR2 FQGNSA. The DNA for the CDR3 is TGTGCCAGCAGCTTAGGTCTTGGCTCGGGGGAGCAGTACTTC. It codes for CASSLGLGSGEQYF.

In its sample, this clone was seen once. This chain joins TRBV7-9 and TRBJ2-3; D unresolved. Between the trimmed V and J ends, which lost 7 bases and 4 bases, there was a span of 12 bases. This CDR3 has 13 residues. CDR1 and CDR2 from the germline V gene are SEHNR and FQNEAQ (reference sequence). The CDR3 here is CASTPVGADTQYF. The CDR3 region has the DNA TGTGCCAGCACCCCGGTGGGCGCAGATACGCAGTATTTT.

The chain's CDR3 is CASSFLVTITGTGVEKLFF. In nucleotides, the CDR3 is TGTGCCAGCAGTTTCCTCGTCACTATTACCGGGACAGGGGTTGAAAAACTGTTTTTT. V usage is TRBV28 and J usage is TRBJ1-4; 10 nucleotides line up with TRBD1. Per germline, CDR1 MDHEN and CDR2 SYDVKM. The CDR3 has 19 residues. The V gene end was trimmed by 3 bases and the J gene end by 7 bases; junction bases not matched to a gene: 17.

The rearrangement joins TRBV9 to TRBJ1-1; TRBD1 matches at 7 bases. The germline gives CDR1 SGDLS, CDR2 YYNGEE. The CDR3 is made up of 14 amino acids. The trim removed 4 bases at V and 2 bases at J, leaving 5 bases unmatched. Written as DNA, the CDR3 is TGTGCCAGCAGCCGGGGACAGCAAAACACTGAAGCTTTCTTT. It is translated as CASSRGQQNTEAFF. Using reference TRBV9 and TRBJ1-1 for the parts outside the CDR3, the full variable domain is DSGVTQTPKHLITATGQRVTLRCSPRSGDLSVYWYQQSLDQGLQFLIQYYNGEERAKGNILERFSAQQFPDLHSELNLSSLELGDSALYFCASSRGQQNTEAFFGQGTRLTVV.

The J gene is TRBJ1-2, the V gene TRBV2; D may be TRBD1 (6 bases). Trimming pared 4 bases from V and 3 bases from J, leaving 15 bases between. Per the germline V gene, CDR1 is SNHLY and CDR2 is FYNNEI. The CDR3 length is 15 residues. DNA for the CDR3: TGTGCCAGCAGTGCCCCTTCTACAGGGCACTATGGCTACACCTTC. Residues: CASSAPSTGHYGYTF.

The chain couples TRBV14 to TRBJ2-1; 12 positions agree with TRBD2. This CDR3 contains 16 residues. J was trimmed by 4 bases and V by 4 bases; bases with no gene match: 5. The germline CDR1 and CDR2 sequences are SGHDN and FVKESK. The CDR3 spells CASSPAGTSGYNEQFF. The CDR3 DNA sequence: TGTGCCAGCAGCCCAGCCGGGACTAGCGGGTACAATGAGCAGTTCTTC.

V and J are TRBV28 and TRBJ2-3, with D perhaps TRBD2 (5 bases). The ends were cut back, 6 bases at V and 3 bases at J, with 19 bases in the middle. This CDR3 comprises 16 residues. Germline V CDR1 and CDR2: MDHEN, SYDVKM. CDR3 amino acids: CASSWTFSPGTDTQYF. The CDR3 coding sequence is TGTGCCAGCAGCTGGACTTTTTCACCGGGTACAGATACGCAGTATTTT.

The V and J genes are TRBV11-2 and TRBJ2-1; 7 bases line up with TRBD1. The CDR3 totals 16 residues. The germline CDR1 and CDR2 sequences are SGHAT and FQNNGV. J lost 8 bases, V lost 3 bases, and 13 bases had no gene match. The CDR3 DNA reads as TGTGCCAGCAGCTTCCTAGCTAGAGGGGGCGGCGATGAGCAGTTCTTC. Amino acids: CASSFLARGGGDEQFF.

Only one count was recorded for this clone. This rearrangement joins TRBV27 to TRBJ1-3, with TRBD1 as a possible D gene (5 bases). V was cut by 5 bases and J by 2 bases, with 10 bases left in between. The germline gives CDR1 MNHEY, CDR2 SMNVEV (reference sequence). This CDR3 contains 14 residues. CDR3: CASSAQGAGNTIYF. The CDR3, as DNA: TGTGCCAGCAGTGCCCAGGGTGCTGGAAACACCATATATTTT.

The V gene is TRBV7-2, the J gene TRBJ2-7; maybe TRBD2 (6 bases). CDR1 is SGHTA, CDR2 FQGNSA, per germline. V was shortened by 5 bases and J by 6 bases, with 14 bases between the two germline ends. This CDR3 spans 13 amino acids. The CDR3 DNA is TGTGCCAGCAGCAAGGAAGCCGGGGGCGAGCAGTACTTC. It is translated as CASSKEAGGEQYF.

The chain links TRBV11-1 to TRBJ2-7, with TRBD1 identical over 7 bases. Trimming cost V 6 bases and J 5 bases; bases outside gene matches: 13. Germline CDR1 SGHAT, CDR2 FQDESV (reference sequence). The CDR3 loop spans 15 amino acids. The CDR3 DNA follows: TGTGCCAGCAGTTCCTTGAGGGGGCGGGCAGACGAGCAGTACTTC. Translating gives CASSSLRGRADEQYF. Variable domain in full (rest from reference TRBV11-1 and TRBJ2-7): EAEVAQSPRYKITEKSQAVAFWCDPISGHATLYWYRQILGQGPELLVQFQDESVVDDSQLPKDRFSAERLKGVDSTLKIQPAELGDSAMYLCASSSLRGRADEQYFGPGTRLTVT.

The chain uses TRBV6-5 and TRBJ1-2; 10 bases line up with TRBD1. Germline values: CDR1 MNHEY, CDR2 SVGAGI. The ends lost 6 bases at V and 6 bases at J; junction bases unmatched: 4. This CDR3 spans 13 amino acids. The CDR3 DNA sequence: TGTGCCAGCAGGACGGGACAGGGGAATGGCTACACCTTC. Protein: CASRTGQGNGYTF.